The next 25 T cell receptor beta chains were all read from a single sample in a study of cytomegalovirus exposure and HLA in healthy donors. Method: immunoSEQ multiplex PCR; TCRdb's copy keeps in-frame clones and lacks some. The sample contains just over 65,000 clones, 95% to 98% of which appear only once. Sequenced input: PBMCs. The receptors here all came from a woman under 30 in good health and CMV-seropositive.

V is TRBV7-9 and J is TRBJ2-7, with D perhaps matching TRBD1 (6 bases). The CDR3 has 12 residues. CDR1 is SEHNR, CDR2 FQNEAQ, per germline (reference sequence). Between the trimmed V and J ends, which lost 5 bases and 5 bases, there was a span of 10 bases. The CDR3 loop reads CASSTDSHEQYF. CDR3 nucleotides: TGTGCCAGCAGCACGGACAGCCACGAGCAGTACTTC.

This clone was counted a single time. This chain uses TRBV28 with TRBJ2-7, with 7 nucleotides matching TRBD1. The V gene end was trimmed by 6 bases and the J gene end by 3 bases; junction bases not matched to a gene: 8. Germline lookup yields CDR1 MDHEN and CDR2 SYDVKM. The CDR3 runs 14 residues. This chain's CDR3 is CASRRPGQSYEQYF. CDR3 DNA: TGTGCCAGCAGGAGACCGGGACAGAGCTACGAGCAGTACTTC.

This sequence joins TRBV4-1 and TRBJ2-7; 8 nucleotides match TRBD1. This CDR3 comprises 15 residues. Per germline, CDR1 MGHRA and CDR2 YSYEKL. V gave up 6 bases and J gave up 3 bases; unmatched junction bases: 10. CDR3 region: CASRSTRDRLYEQYF. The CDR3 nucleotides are TGCGCCAGCAGATCCACCCGGGACAGGCTCTACGAGCAGTACTTC.

The CDR3 spells CASSLGADPIPYF. DNA for the CDR3: TGCGCCAGCAGCTTGGGCGCGGATCCTATCCCCTATTTT. The chain combines TRBV5-1 with TRBJ2-3; unclear D gene. CDR1 and CDR2 (germline): SGHRS, YFSETQ. With 0 bases removed from V and 15 bases from J, the gap between germline ends came to 17 bases. The CDR3 loop spans 13 amino acids.

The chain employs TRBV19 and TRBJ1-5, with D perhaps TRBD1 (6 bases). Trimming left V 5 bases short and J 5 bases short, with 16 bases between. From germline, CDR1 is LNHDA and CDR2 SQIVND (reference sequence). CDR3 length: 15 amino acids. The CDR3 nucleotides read TGTGCCAGTAGTTTCGTCCGGGACACGGATCAGCCCCAGCATTTT. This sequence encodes CASSFVRDTDQPQHF.

For the CDR3, the DNA is TGTGCCAGCAGCCCCGGGACTAGCGGGACCAATGAGCAGTTCTTC. Protein: CASSPGTSGTNEQFF. The gene calls are TRBV5-4 and TRBJ2-1, with 13 nucleotides matching TRBD2. Germline V lookup: CDR1 SGHNT, CDR2 YYREEE (reference sequence). The V segment lost 4 bases and the J segment 6 bases; nucleotides outside the gene matches: 4. This CDR3 has 15 residues.

CDR3 sequence: CASSVVGVAAYNEQFF. In DNA, the CDR3 is TGTGCCAGCAGCGTAGTGGGAGTGGCTGCCTACAATGAGCAGTTCTTC. V is TRBV9 and J is TRBJ2-1; D may be TRBD2 (5 bases). The CDR3 is 16 residues long. The germline gives CDR1 SGDLS, CDR2 YYNGEE. The ends were cut back, 0 bases at V and 2 bases at J, with 12 bases in the middle.

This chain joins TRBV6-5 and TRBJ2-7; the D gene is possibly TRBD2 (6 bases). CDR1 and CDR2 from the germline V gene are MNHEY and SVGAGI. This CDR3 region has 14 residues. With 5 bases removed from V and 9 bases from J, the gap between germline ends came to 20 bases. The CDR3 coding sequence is TGTGCCAGCAGTGATGACGGGGGAGACGCGGGGCAGTACTTC. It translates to CASSDDGGDAGQYF.

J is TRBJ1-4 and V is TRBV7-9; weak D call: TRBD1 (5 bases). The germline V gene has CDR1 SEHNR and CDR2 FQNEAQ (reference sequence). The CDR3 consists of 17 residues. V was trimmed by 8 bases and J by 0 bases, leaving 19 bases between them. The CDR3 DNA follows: TGTGCCAGCCTGGACAATGCAGAGTACTCAACTAATGAAAAACTGTTTTTT. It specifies CASLDNAEYSTNEKLFF.

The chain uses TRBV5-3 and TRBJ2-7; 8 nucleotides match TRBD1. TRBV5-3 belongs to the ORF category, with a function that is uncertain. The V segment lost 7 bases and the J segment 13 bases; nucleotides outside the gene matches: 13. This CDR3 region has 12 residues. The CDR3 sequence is CARGKVDRGLYF. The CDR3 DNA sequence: TGTGCCAGAGGCAAGGTTGACAGGGGTCTTTACTTC.

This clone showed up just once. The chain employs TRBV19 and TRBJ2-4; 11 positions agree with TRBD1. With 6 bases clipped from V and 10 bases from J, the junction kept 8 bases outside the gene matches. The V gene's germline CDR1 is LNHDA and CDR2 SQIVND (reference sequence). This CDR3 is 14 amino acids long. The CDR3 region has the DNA TGTGCCAGTAGCGACGGACAGGGGGCTTGGATTCAGTACTTC. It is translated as CASSDGQGAWIQYF.

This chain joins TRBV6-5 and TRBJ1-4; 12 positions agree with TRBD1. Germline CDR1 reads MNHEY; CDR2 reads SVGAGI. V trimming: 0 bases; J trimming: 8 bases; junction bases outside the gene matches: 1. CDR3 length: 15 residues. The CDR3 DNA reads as TGTGCCAGCAGTTACTCGGGACAGGGGGCCGAAAAACTGTTTTTT. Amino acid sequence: CASSYSGQGAEKLFF.

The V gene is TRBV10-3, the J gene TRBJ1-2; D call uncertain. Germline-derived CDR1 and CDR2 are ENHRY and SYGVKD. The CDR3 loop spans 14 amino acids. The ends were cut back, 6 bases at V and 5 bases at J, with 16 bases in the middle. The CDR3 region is CAIRDTEGYYGYTF. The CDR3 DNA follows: TGTGCCATCAGAGACACTGAGGGTTATTATGGCTACACCTTC.

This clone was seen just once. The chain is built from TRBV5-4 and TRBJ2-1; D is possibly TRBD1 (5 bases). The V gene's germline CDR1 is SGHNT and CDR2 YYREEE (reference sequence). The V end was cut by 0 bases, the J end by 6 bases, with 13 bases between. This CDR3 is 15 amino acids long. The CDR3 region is CASSLGQRYSNEQFF. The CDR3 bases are TGTGCCAGCAGCTTGGGACAGCGCTATTCCAATGAGCAGTTCTTC.

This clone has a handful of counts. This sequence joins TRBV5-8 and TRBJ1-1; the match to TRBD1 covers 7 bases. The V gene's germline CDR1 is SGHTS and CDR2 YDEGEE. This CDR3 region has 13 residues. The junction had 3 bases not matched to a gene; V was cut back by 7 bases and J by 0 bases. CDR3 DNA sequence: TGTGCCAGCGCGGGACAGTTGAACACTGAAGCTTTCTTT. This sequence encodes CASAGQLNTEAFF.

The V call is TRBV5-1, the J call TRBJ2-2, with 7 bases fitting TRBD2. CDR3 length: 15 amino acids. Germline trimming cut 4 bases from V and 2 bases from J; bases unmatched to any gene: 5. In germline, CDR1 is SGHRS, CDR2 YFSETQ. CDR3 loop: CASSKGLTNTGELFF. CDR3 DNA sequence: TGCGCCAGCAGCAAGGGACTAACAAACACCGGGGAGCTGTTTTTT.

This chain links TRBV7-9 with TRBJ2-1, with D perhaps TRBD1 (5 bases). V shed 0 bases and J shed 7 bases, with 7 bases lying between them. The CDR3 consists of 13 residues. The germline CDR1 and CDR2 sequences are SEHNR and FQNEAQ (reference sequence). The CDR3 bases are TGTGCCAGCAGCTTAGCAGGGGCGAATGAGCAGTTCTTC. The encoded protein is CASSLAGANEQFF.

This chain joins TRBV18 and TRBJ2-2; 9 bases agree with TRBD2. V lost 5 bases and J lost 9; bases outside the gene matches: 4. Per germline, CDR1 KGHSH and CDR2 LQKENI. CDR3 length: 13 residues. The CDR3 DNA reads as TGTGCCAGCTCAGGACTAGCGAACCGGGAGCTGTTTTTT. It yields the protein CASSGLANRELFF.

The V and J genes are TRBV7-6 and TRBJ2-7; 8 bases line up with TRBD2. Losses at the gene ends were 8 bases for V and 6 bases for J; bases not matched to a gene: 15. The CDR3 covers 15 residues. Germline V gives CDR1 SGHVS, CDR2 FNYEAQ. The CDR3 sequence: CASATGGEAFTEQYF. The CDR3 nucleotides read TGTGCCAGCGCCACGGGGGGGGAGGCCTTCACCGAGCAGTACTTC.

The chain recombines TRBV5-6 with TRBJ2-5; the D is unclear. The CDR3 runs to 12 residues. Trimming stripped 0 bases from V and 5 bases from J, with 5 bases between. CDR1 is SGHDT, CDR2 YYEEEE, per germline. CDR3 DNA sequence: TGTGCCAGCAGCTTGGCCGGGGAGACCCAGTACTTC. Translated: CASSLAGETQYF.

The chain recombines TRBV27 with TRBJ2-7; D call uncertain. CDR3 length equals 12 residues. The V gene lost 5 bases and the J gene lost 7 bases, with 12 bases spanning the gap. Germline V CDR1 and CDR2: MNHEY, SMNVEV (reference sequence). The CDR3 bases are TGTGCCAGCAGTCCACCGGGTGGGGAGCAGTACTTC. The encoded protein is CASSPPGGEQYF.

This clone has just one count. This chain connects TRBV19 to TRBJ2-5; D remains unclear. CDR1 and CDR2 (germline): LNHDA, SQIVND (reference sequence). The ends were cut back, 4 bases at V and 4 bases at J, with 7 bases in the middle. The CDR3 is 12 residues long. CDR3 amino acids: CASSTTGETQYF. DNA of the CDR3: TGTGCCAGTAGTACGACGGGAGAGACCCAGTACTTC.

CDR3 coding DNA: TGCGCCAGCAGTGACGGGAGGGTCCGGGATGAGCAGTTCTTC. Translating gives CASSDGRVRDEQFF. The chain uses TRBV10-1 and TRBJ2-1; TRBD2 matches 8 bases. The CDR3 runs to 14 residues. The junction had 6 bases not matched to a gene; V was cut back by 3 bases and J by 8 bases. Germline-derived CDR1 and CDR2 are WNHNN and SYGVQD (reference sequence).

The DNA for the CDR3 is TGTGCCAGCAGCGACCGGGACAGGGATGGAAGCAATCAGCCCCAGCATTTT. Amino acid sequence: CASSDRDRDGSNQPQHF. The J gene is TRBJ1-5, the V gene TRBV7-8; 9 bases agree with TRBD1. The CDR3 sequence is 17 residues long. V trimming: 5 bases; J trimming: 1 base; junction bases outside the gene matches: 9. From germline, CDR1 is SGHVS and CDR2 FQNEAQ.

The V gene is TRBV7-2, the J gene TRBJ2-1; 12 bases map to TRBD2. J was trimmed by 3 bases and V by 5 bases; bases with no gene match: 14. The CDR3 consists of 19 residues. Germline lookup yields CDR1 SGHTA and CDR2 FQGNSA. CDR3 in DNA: TGTGCCAGCAGCCTACTGGGACTAGCGGGCCCCGATATCTACAATGAGCAGTTCTTC. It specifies CASSLLGLAGPDIYNEQFF.